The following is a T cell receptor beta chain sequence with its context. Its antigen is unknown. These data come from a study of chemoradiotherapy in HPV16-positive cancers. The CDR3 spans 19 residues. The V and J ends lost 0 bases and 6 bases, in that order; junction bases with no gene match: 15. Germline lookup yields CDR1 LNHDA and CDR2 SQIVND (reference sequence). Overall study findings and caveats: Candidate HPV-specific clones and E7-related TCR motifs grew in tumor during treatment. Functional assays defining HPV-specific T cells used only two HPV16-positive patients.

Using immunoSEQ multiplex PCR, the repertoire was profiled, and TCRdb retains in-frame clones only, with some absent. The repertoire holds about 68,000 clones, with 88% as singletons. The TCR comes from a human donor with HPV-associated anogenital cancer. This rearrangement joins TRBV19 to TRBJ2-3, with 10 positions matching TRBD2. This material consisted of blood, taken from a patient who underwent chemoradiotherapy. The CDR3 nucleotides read TGTGCCAGTAGTATAGATCCATGGGGACTAGCGAATGGGAGGGATACGCAGTATTTT. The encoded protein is CASSIDPWGLANGRDTQYF.